This is a list of T cell receptor beta chains from one sample in a study of T cells in Graves' hyperthyroidism and ophthalmopathy. One entry per CDR3 protein, called by TCRdb with MiXCR from the multiplex PCR reads. The sample includes approximately 690,000 distinct CDR3 sequences, 14% of them seen just once. Sequencing used blood. The receptors were sampled from a woman aged 45 to 65 with Graves' ophthalmopathy. Each CDR3 is given with its conserved first and last residue. A D gene is named only where the DNA matches it firmly. The size field is filled for only some rows; it gives once, few, many or a size class.

clone size	J gene	D gene	V gene	CDR3 DNA	CDR3 protein
many	TRBJ2-5	.	TRBV28	TGTGCCAGCAGCCACAGGGCCCTGGGGACCCAGTACTTC	CASSHRALGTQYF
many	TRBJ2-1	TRBD2	TRBV20-1	TGCAGTGCTAGAGATGTCTGGACTAGCGGCTACAATGAGCAGTTCTTC	CSARDVWTSGYNEQFF
.	TRBJ2-1	TRBD2	TRBV19	TGTGCCAGTACGGGACTAGCGGGACGGAATGAGCAGTTCTTC	CASTGLAGRNEQFF
many	TRBJ2-1	.	TRBV7-2	TGTGCCAGCTTGGATTTGCGGTCCGGCAATGAGCAGTTCTTC	CASLDLRSGNEQFF
.	TRBJ2-3	.	TRBV6-1	TGTGCCAGCAGTGAACAGTTAAGCACAGATACGCAGTATTTT	CASSEQLSTDTQYF
many	TRBJ2-7	TRBD1	TRBV28	TGTGCCAGCAGTTTATTGGTAGGGACAGGGGAATACGAGCAGTACTTC	CASSLLVGTGEYEQYF
.	TRBJ1-5	.	TRBV20-1	TGCAGTGCTAGAGTTACAGAAAATCAGCCCCAGCATTTT	CSARVTENQPQHF
many	TRBJ1-4	.	TRBV12-3/TRBV12-4	TGTGCCAGCAGTTTTCGGGCGCTTAATGAAAAACTGTTTTTT	CASSFRALNEKLFF
few	TRBJ1-1	.	TRBV10-3	TGTGCCATCAAGGTCGGTTATGGCGACACTGAAGCTTTCTTT	CAIKVGYGDTEAFF
many	TRBJ2-7	TRBD2	TRBV27	TGTGCCAGCAGTTTAATACAAGCGGGGTTATACGAGCAGTACTTC	CASSLIQAGLYEQYF
.	TRBJ2-1	.	TRBV5-1	TGCGCCAGCAGCTTGGACGAGGGGTTCTACAATGAGCAGTTCTTC	CASSLDEGFYNEQFF
few	TRBJ2-7	.	TRBV7-9	TGTGCCAGCAGCCAAGTAGGGGGGCCGGCGTCCTACGAGCAGTACTTC	CASSQVGGPASYEQYF
.	TRBJ2-5	TRBD2	TRBV11-2	TGTGCCACCCACCCTCTAGCGGGAGGGGAAGAGACCCAGTACTTC	CATHPLAGGEETQYF
many	TRBJ2-5	TRBD2	TRBV2	TGTGCCAGCAGTGAATTAAGAGCGGGAGTAGAGACCCAGTACTTC	CASSELRAGVETQYF
.	TRBJ2-7	.	TRBV19	TGTGCCAGTAGCAACAGGTTCGGCGAGCAGTACTTC	CASSNRFGEQYF
many	TRBJ2-3	.	TRBV7-9	TGTGCCAGCAGCTTCACGGGAGACCTCCCCACAGATACGCAGTATTTT	CASSFTGDLPTDTQYF
many	TRBJ2-1	.	TRBV20-1	TGCAGTGCTTTAGTGGTCCCTTCCTACAATGAGCAGTTCTTC	CSALVVPSYNEQFF
many	TRBJ2-5	.	TRBV28	TGTGCCAGCAGTTCCCAAGAGTACCAAGAGACCCAGTACTTC	CASSSQEYQETQYF
many	TRBJ2-1	TRBD2	TRBV6-1	TGTGCCAGCAGTGAAGAGTCTAGCGGGTTGTACAATGAGCAGTTCTTC	CASSEESSGLYNEQFF
.	TRBJ1-2	.	TRBV6-1	TGTGCCAGCAGTCGGTGGCGGAGCTATGGCTACACCTTC	CASSRWRSYGYTF
many	TRBJ2-7	.	TRBV6-2/TRBV6-3	TGTGCCAGCAAGGACAATTCCTACGAGCAGTACTTC	CASKDNSYEQYF
many	TRBJ2-5	TRBD2	TRBV4-2	TGTGCCAGCAGCCAAGCTAGCGGCCTAGCGGGGGAGACCCAGTACTTC	CASSQASGLAGETQYF
few	TRBJ2-2	.	TRBV4-3	TGCGCCAGCAGCCAAGAAGTTAGCCGAAACACCGGGGAGCTGTTTTTT	CASSQEVSRNTGELFF
.	TRBJ2-3	.	TRBV6-1	TGTGCCAGCACACCCCCGGGCTCCCTAACGAATACGCAGTATTTT	CASTPPGSLTNTQYF
.	TRBJ2-7	.	TRBV2	TGTGCCAGCAGTGGTGGGCAGGGAAACGAGCAGTACTTC	CASSGGQGNEQYF
.	TRBJ2-3	.	TRBV28	TGTGCCAGCTTGGGGCCTGGCACAGATACGCAGTATTTT	CASLGPGTDTQYF
many	TRBJ2-3	.	TRBV27	TGTGCCAGCAGCCAATTGATAGTTGGAGATACAGATACGCAGTATTTT	CASSQLIVGDTDTQYF
few	TRBJ1-2	TRBD1	TRBV28	TGTGCCAGCAGTTTGACAGGGCTGGTATATGGCCACACCTTC	CASSLTGLVYGHTF
.	TRBJ1-5	TRBD1	TRBV7-2	TGTGCCAGCAGCTTATACAGGGGCCAGGGTGGGCAGCCCCAGCATTTT	CASSLYRGQGGQPQHF
.	TRBJ2-2	.	TRBV7-9	TGTGCCACCCGTGATTGGCAGTCGAACACCGGGGAGCTGTTTTTT	CATRDWQSNTGELFF
many	TRBJ2-7	TRBD1	TRBV28	TGTGCCAGCAGCTTACCGGGACAGGGCTCTTACGAGCAGTACTTC	CASSLPGQGSYEQYF
.	TRBJ1-2	.	TRBV5-5	TGTGCCAGCAGCTTCGGTACCACCGTAAGGGGTGGCTACACCTTC	CASSFGTTVRGGYTF
.	TRBJ2-2	.	TRBV10-3	TGTGCCATCACTCCCCGGGACACCAACACCGGGGAGCTGTTTTTT	CAITPRDTNTGELFF
.	TRBJ2-7	TRBD2	TRBV7-2	TGTGCCAGCAGCTTAGGGCCGGGACTAGCGGGAGACGAGCAGTACTTC	CASSLGPGLAGDEQYF
few	TRBJ2-1	TRBD2	TRBV20-1	TGCAGTGCTAGAGCGGAGCGGGAACGCTACAATGAGCAGTTCTTC	CSARAERERYNEQFF
.	TRBJ2-7	TRBD1	TRBV6-1	TGTGCCAGCAGTCTAGGCTCGGGACAGGGATACGAGCAGTACTTC	CASSLGSGQGYEQYF
many	TRBJ1-5	.	TRBV2	TGTGCCAGCAGTGAATTCGGGCAGCCTAGCGGGGGGTATAGCAATCAGCCCCAGCATTTT	CASSEFGQPSGGYSNQPQHF
few	TRBJ2-6	.	TRBV6-2/TRBV6-3	TGTGCCAGCAGTTACTCGATGGGGGCCAACGTCCTGACTTTC	CASSYSMGANVLTF
many	TRBJ2-1	.	TRBV7-3	TGTGCCAGCAGCTCCACAGGGAGCTCCTACAATGAGCAGTTCTTC	CASSSTGSSYNEQFF
few	TRBJ2-6	TRBD1	TRBV7-3	TGTGCCAGCAGCTTAAGGAGACAGGGCTCTGGGGCCAACGTCCTGACTTTC	CASSLRRQGSGANVLTF
many	TRBJ1-2	.	TRBV27	TGTGCCAGCAGCTTAACTGTTTCAGGGGTGGGTGGCTACACCTTC	CASSLTVSGVGGYTF
many	TRBJ2-3	.	TRBV14	TGTGCCAGCAGCTCAACCCGCGATAGCACAGATACGCAGTATTTT	CASSSTRDSTDTQYF
many	TRBJ2-5	.	TRBV28	TGTGCCAGCAGCTCCGGGGGCCAAGAGACCCAGTACTTC	CASSSGGQETQYF
.	TRBJ2-1	.	TRBV6-1	TGTGCCAGCACCCCACCCGGGAGTTCCTACAATGAGCAGTTCTTC	CASTPPGSSYNEQFF
.	TRBJ2-4	.	TRBV7-2	TGTGCCACCTCAGGGGTTGGCAAAAACATTCAGTACTTC	CATSGVGKNIQYF
many	TRBJ2-7	.	TRBV28	TGTGCCAGCAGTGCGTCTAGGACCTTCTACGAGCAGTACTTC	CASSASRTFYEQYF
many	TRBJ2-5	TRBD2	TRBV7-3	TGTGCCAGCAGCCCCAGGCCACAGCGGGAGGAGGTTGAGACCCAGTACTTC	CASSPRPQREEVETQYF
few	TRBJ2-2	.	TRBV11-3	TGCGCCAGCAGCTTGGAATTGGGAGGAGTTTCAACCGGGGAGCCGTTTTTT	CASSLELGGVSTGEPFF
.	TRBJ1-4	TRBD1	TRBV7-9	TGTGCCAGCAGCTGGGGTAGCATAGCGGGCAGGGGGACTGAAAAACTGTTTTTT	CASSWGSIAGRGTEKLFF
.	TRBJ2-7	TRBD2	TRBV12-3/TRBV12-4	TGTGCCAGCAGCCCAACGAGACTAGCCTCCCACGAGCAGTACTTC	CASSPTRLASHEQYF
many	TRBJ2-3	.	TRBV5-1	TGCGCCAGCAGCTTACAGCATAGCACAGATACGCAGTATTTT	CASSLQHSTDTQYF
few	TRBJ1-2	.	TRBV14	TGTGCCAGCAGCCGGGGGGCTGGCTATGGCTACACCTTC	CASSRGAGYGYTF
.	TRBJ2-2	.	TRBV27	TGTGCCAGCAGTGCGCTACTACACACCGGGGAGCTGTTTTTT	CASSALLHTGELFF
many	TRBJ2-7	.	TRBV28	TGTGCCAGCAGGACGGGACTGATCTACGAGCAGTACTTC	CASRTGLIYEQYF
few	TRBJ2-2	.	TRBV4-2	TGTGCCAGCAGCCAAGATTTGTCGGACAGACACACCGGGGAGCTGTTTTTT	CASSQDLSDRHTGELFF
many	TRBJ2-3	TRBD2	TRBV24-1	TGTGCCACCAGTGAACCAGGACTAGGCAGCACAGATACGCAGTATTTT	CATSEPGLGSTDTQYF
.	TRBJ1-2	.	TRBV28	TGTGCCAGCAGTTTACTGGGCCTCGGGGGCTACACCTTC	CASSLLGLGGYTF
many	TRBJ2-1	.	TRBV7-9	TGTGCCAGCGACCGGAGAGAGGACTACAATGAGCAGTTCTTC	CASDRREDYNEQFF
many	TRBJ2-7	.	TRBV12-3/TRBV12-4	TGTGCCAGCAGGCCGACGACTAGCTACGAGCAGTACTTC	CASRPTTSYEQYF